This record looks at one T cell receptor beta chain sequence and its context. What it recognizes is unknown. The sample is drawn from a study of T cell repertoires in cytomegalovirus infection. Looking at the study overall: Both a matching HLA type and CMV infection were indicated by public TCR beta signatures.

Germline loops: CDR1 LNHDA, CDR2 SQIVND (reference sequence). The V gene lost 0 bases and the J gene lost 3 bases, with 13 bases spanning the gap. CDR3 length: 16 amino acids. Study observations and caveats: Public TCR beta family frequency separated CMV-and-HLA carriers, including in an independent cohort.

TCRdb fed the reads into MiXCR, producing one record per CDR3 protein. The table lists approximately 910,000 distinct CDR3 sequences, approximately 30% of them singletons. Sequenced here: cultured CD8+ T cells from PBMCs, sampled from culture after CMV antigen stimulation. The rearrangement joins TRBV19 to TRBJ2-3, with a possible D match to TRBD1 (6 bases). This clonotype originated in a human donor in good health (CMV status not recorded). Some clones in this sample may be carry-over from other donors' samples. This chain's CDR3 is CASSIDGTLTTDTQYF. CDR3 nucleotide sequence: TGTGCCAGTAGTATAGACGGGACACTGACTACAGATACGCAGTATTTT.